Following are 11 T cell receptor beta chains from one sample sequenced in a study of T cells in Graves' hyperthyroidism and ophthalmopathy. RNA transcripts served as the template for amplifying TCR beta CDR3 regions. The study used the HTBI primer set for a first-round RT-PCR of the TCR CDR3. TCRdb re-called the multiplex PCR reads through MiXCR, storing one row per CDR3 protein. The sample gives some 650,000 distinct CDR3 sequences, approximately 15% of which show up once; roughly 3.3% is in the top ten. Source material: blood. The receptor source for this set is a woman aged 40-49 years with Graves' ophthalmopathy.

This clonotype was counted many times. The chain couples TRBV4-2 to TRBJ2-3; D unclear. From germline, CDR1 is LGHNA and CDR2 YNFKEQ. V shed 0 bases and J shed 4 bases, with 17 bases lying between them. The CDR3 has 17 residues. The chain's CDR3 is CASSQDRIVKGADTQYF. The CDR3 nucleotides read TGTGCCAGCAGCCAAGATAGGATAGTCAAGGGCGCAGATACGCAGTATTTT.

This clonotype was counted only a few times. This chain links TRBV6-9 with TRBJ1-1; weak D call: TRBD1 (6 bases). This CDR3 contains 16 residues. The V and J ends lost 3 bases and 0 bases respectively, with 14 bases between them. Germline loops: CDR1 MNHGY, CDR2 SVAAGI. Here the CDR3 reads CASSYDVGAMNTEAFF. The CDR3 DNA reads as TGTGCCAGCAGTTACGACGTGGGGGCCATGAACACTGAAGCTTTCTTT.

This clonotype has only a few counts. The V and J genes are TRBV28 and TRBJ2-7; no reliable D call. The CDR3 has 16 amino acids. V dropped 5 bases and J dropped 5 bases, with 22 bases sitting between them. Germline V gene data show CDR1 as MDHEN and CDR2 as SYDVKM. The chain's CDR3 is CASSPGVAQARHEQYF. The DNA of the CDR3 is TGTGCCAGCAGTCCTGGAGTGGCACAAGCTCGCCACGAGCAGTACTTC.

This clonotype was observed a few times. In DNA form, the CDR3 reads TGTGCCAGTAGTATGATCGGGGCGGGGGTCACTGAAGCTTTCTTT. This sequence encodes CASSMIGAGVTEAFF. The chain joins TRBV19 to TRBJ1-1, with D tentatively TRBD1 (5 bases). The V end lost 3 bases, the J end lost 4 bases, and 15 bases lay between the germline ends. CDR3 length: 15 amino acids. Per the germline V gene, CDR1 is LNHDA and CDR2 is SQIVND (reference sequence).

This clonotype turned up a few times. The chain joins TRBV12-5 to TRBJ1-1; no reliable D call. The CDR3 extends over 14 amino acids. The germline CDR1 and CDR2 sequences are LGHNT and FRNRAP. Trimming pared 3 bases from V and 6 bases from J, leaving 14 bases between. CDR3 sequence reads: CASGFGRAGAEAFF. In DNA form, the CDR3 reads TGTGCTAGTGGTTTCGGACGGGCTGGGGCTGAAGCTTTCTTT. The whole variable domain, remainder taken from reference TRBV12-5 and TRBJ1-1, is DARVTQTPRHKVTEMGQEVTMRCQPILGHNTVFWYRQTMMQGLELLAYFRNRAPLDDSGMPKDRFSAEMPDATLATLKIQPSEPRDSAVYFCASGFGRAGAEAFFGQGTRLTVV.

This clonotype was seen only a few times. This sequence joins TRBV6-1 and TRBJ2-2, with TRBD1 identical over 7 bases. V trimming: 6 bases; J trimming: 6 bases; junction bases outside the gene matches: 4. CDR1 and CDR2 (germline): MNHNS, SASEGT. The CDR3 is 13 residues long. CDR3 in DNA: TGTGCCAGCAGAACGCAGGGGGCCGGGGAGCTGTTTTTT. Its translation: CASRTQGAGELFF.

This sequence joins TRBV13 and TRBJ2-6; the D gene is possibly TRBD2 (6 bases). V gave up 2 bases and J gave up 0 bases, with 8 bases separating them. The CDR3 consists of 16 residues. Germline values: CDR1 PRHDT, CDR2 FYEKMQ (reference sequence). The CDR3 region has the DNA TGTGCCAGCAGCTTACCGGGACTCTCTGGGGCCAACGTCCTGACTTTC. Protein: CASSLPGLSGANVLTF.

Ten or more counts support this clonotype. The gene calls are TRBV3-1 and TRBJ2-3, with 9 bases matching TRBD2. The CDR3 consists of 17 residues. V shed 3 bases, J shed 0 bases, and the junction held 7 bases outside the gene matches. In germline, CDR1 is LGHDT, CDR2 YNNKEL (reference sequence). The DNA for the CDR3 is TGTGCCAGCAGCCATTCTTATAGCGGGGGAAGCACAGATACGCAGTATTTT. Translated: CASSHSYSGGSTDTQYF.

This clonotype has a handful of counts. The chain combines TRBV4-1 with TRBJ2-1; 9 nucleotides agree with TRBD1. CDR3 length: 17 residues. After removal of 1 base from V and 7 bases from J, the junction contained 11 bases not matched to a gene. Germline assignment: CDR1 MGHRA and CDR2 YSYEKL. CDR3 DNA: TGCGCCAGCAGCCAAGGACCCCGGGACAGGGTCGGTAATGAGCAGTTCTTC. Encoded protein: CASSQGPRDRVGNEQFF.

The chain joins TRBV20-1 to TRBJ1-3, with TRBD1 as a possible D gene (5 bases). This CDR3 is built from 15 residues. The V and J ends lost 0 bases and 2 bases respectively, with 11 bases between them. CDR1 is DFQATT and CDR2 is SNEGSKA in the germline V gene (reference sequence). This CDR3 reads CSARDGGRAGNTIYF. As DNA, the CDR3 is TGCAGTGCTAGAGATGGTGGCAGGGCTGGAAACACCATATATTTT.

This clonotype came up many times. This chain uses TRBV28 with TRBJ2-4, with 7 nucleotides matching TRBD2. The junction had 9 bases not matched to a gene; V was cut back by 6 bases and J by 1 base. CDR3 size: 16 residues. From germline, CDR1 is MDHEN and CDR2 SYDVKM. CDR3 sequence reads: CASSPRGGVAKNIQYF. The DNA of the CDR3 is TGTGCCAGCAGCCCTCGCGGGGGAGTGGCCAAAAACATTCAGTACTTC.